The 7 T cell receptor beta chains in this list originate from one sample, sequenced in a study of blood T cell repertoires in COVID-19. The protocol was immunoSEQ multiplex PCR, while the TCRdb copy is restricted to in-frame clones and leaves out a portion. Among more than 350,000 clones listed, roughly 90% were seen once. Sequencing input: peripheral blood. The receptors shown here come from a woman aged 25-40 years with COVID-19, enrolled during active disease.

The chain joins TRBV24-1 to TRBJ2-2; 8 nucleotides match TRBD1. V was pared by 12 bases and J by 6 bases, with 11 bases of the junction left unmatched. CDR1 and CDR2 from the germline V gene are KGHDR and SFDVKD. The CDR3 runs 14 residues. The DNA of the CDR3 is TGTGCCGCCCGGGGACAGGAGGGTGCCGGGGAGCTGTTTTTT. This gives the protein CAARGQEGAGELFF.

J is TRBJ2-7 and V is TRBV5-4; 8 positions match TRBD2. Trimming removed 0 bases from V and 6 bases from J; junction bases left unmatched: 5. CDR1 is SGHNT and CDR2 is YYREEE in the germline V gene (reference sequence). This CDR3 comprises 14 residues. The CDR3 DNA is TGTGCCAGCAGCTTGGGTATCGGGGGGGGCGAGCAGTACTTC. This translates into CASSLGIGGGEQYF.

The rearrangement joins TRBV6-5 to TRBJ2-7; D not resolved. The germline CDR1 and CDR2 sequences are MNHEY and SVGAGI. CDR3 length: 15 residues. Trimming stripped 0 bases from V and 0 bases from J, with 9 bases between. In DNA form, the CDR3 reads TGTGCCAGCAGTTACTCAACAGTGTTCTCCTACGAGCAGTACTTC. Its translation: CASSYSTVFSYEQYF.

The gene calls are TRBV23-1 and TRBJ2-7, with 7 bases that match TRBD1. TRBV23-1 belongs to the ORF category, with a function that is uncertain. Germline trimming cut 3 bases from V and 5 bases from J; bases unmatched to any gene: 10. The CDR3 has 15 residues. CDR3 in amino acids: CASSQEDRAVHEQYV. CDR3 coding DNA: TGCGCCAGCAGTCAGGAAGACAGGGCAGTACACGAGCAGTACGTC.

The V and J genes are TRBV7-2 and TRBJ2-5; 12 bases line up with TRBD2. Trimming removed 0 bases from V and 7 bases from J; junction bases left unmatched: 12. Germline-derived CDR1 and CDR2 are SGHTA and FQGNSA. This CDR3 is built from 18 residues. CDR3 in amino acids: CASSLAPLLAGGVRTQYF. The CDR3 DNA reads as TGTGCCAGCAGCTTAGCCCCTTTACTAGCGGGGGGCGTGCGGACCCAGTACTTC.

The V gene is TRBV5-1, the J gene TRBJ2-5; the D gene is possibly TRBD2 (5 bases). The CDR3 extends over 15 amino acids. V was trimmed by 1 base and J by 5 bases, leaving 15 bases between them. Germline CDR1 is SGHRS and CDR2 is YFSETQ. CDR3 amino acids: CASSLWASFRETQYF. The CDR3 bases are TGCGCCAGCAGCTTGTGGGCTAGCTTCCGGGAGACCCAGTACTTC.

The J gene is TRBJ2-5, the V gene TRBV6-5, with D maybe TRBD2 (6 bases). Germline values: CDR1 MNHEY, CDR2 SVGAGI. Trimming pared 8 bases from V and 0 bases from J, leaving 7 bases between. The CDR3 sequence is 12 residues long. CDR3 protein: CASAGYQETQYF. CDR3 nucleotide sequence: TGTGCCAGCGCGGGGTACCAAGAGACCCAGTACTTC.